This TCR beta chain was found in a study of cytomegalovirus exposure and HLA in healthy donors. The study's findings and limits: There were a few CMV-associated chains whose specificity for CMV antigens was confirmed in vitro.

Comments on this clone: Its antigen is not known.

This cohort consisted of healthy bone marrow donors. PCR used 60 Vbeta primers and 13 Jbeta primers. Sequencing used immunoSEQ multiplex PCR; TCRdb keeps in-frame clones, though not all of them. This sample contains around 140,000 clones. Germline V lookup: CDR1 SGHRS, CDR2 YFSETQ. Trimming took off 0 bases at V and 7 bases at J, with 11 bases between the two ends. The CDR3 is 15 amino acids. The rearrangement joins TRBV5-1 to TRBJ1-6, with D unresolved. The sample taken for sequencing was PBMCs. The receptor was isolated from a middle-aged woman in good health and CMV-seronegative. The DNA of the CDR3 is TGCGCCAGCAGCTTGGAGTCAAGAGGGAATTCACCCCTCCACTTT. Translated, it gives CASSLESRGNSPLHF.